The 29 T cell receptor beta chains in this list originate from one sample, sequenced in a study of Graves' ophthalmopathy and Graves' hyperthyroidism (dated by TCRdb to 2016 to 2019). The sequencer listed for this sample is Illumina HiSeq 2000. TCR beta CDR3 regions were amplified from RNA transcripts for repertoire sequencing. HTBI primers and the Qiagen OneStep RT-PCR kit were used in a first-round RT-PCR, which was followed by a second-round multiplex PCR, size selection and purification. The public sequencing data were trimmed at Q25 with fastp and processed into clonotypes with MiXCR by TCRdb, which kept only in-frame beta chains. Merged by CDR3 protein, the rows form single entries marked with the most common genes and DNA. The sample has over 500,000 distinct CDR3 sequences on record, 20% to 25% of them singletons. In total, the top ten clones hold more than 5.5% of the sample. The specimen sequenced was peripheral blood. Every receptor here comes from a woman under 30 with stable Graves' hyperthyroidism. Some clones in this sample may be carry-over from other donors' samples. Donor details come from another sample of the same person, matched by shared clones.

This chain links TRBV28 with TRBJ2-7, with D perhaps being TRBD1 or TRBD2 (5 bases each). The CDR3 totals 15 residues. Between the trimmed V and J ends, which lost 4 bases and 1 base, there was a span of 14 bases. Germline CDR1 reads MDHEN; CDR2 reads SYDVKM. The CDR3 nucleotides read TGTGCCAGCAGTTGGGACGGTGGGATTTCCTACGAGCAGTACGTC. Translated, it gives CASSWDGGISYEQYV.

V usage is TRBV29-1 and J usage is TRBJ1-1, with 9 positions matching TRBD1. This CDR3 is 12 amino acids long. V trimming: 6 bases; J trimming: 3 bases; junction bases outside the gene matches: 2. Germline V gene data show CDR1 as SQVTM and CDR2 as ANQGSEA. The CDR3 loop reads CSVRTGDTEAFF. CDR3 coding DNA: TGCAGCGTCCGGACAGGGGACACTGAAGCTTTCTTT. Supplemented by reference TRBV29-1 and TRBJ1-1, the full variable domain reads SAVISQKPSRDICQRGTSLTIQCQVDSQVTMMFWYRQQPGQSLTLIATANQGSEATYESGFVIDKFPISRPNLTFSTLTVSNMSPEDSSIYLCSVRTGDTEAFFGQGTRLTVV.

This clonotype has at least ten counts. The chain uses TRBV12-3 or TRBV12-4 and TRBJ2-7, with 9 bases identical to TRBD2. V shed 1 base and J 6 bases; nucleotides not matched to a gene: 4. The length of the CDR3 is 14 residues. CDR3 nucleotides: TGTGCCAGCAGTTTAGTCAGCGGGAGGCTCGAGCAGTACTTC. The encoded protein is CASSLVSGRLEQYF.

This rearrangement joins TRBV30 to TRBJ1-2; the D is unclear. The CDR3 is 12 amino acids. V lost 4 bases and J 4 bases, leaving 10 bases between the germline ends. The germline V gene has CDR1 GTSNPN and CDR2 SVGIG (reference sequence). The CDR3: CAWTGGPYGYTF. As DNA, the CDR3 is TGTGCCTGGACAGGAGGTCCCTATGGCTACACCTTC.

The rearrangement joins TRBV28 to TRBJ2-2; 9 bases match TRBD2. Germline loops: CDR1 MDHEN, CDR2 SYDVKM. CDR3 length: 15 residues. J gave up 3 bases and V 6 bases, and 5 bases lay outside the gene matches. DNA for the CDR3: TGTGCCAGCAGAAGCGGGAGGAGGGACACCGGGGAGCTGTTTTTT. Protein sequence: CASRSGRRDTGELFF.

This clonotype showed up many times. This chain connects TRBV5-1 to TRBJ1-1; weak D call: TRBD1 (5 bases). Germline lookup yields CDR1 SGHRS and CDR2 YFSETQ. This CDR3 has 15 residues. The V gene lost 4 bases and the J gene lost 3 bases, with 16 bases spanning the gap. CDR3 residues: CASSPEQGGDTEAFF. The DNA for the CDR3 is TGCGCCAGCAGCCCCGAACAAGGAGGGGACACTGAAGCTTTCTTT.

The chain combines TRBV28 with TRBJ1-1, with D uncertain. The length of the CDR3 is 12 residues. Germline-derived CDR1 and CDR2 are MDHEN and SYDVKM. The V and J ends lost 10 bases and 3 bases respectively, with 12 bases between them. The CDR3 DNA follows: TGTGCCACCCTTTCGAGGTACACTGAAGCTTTCTTT. Translation gives CATLSRYTEAFF.

This clonotype has ten or more counts. J is TRBJ2-7 and V is TRBV28, with D perhaps matching TRBD1 (7 bases). Germline-derived CDR1 and CDR2 are MDHEN and SYDVKM. CDR3 size: 17 residues. V lost 5 bases and J lost 0, with 20 bases in between. In nucleotides, the CDR3 is TGTGCCAGCAGTCCAACCCGCGGGACAGTGAGCTCCTACGAGCAGTACTTC. Translation: CASSPTRGTVSSYEQYF.

This clonotype was seen a single time. The chain is built from TRBV27 and TRBJ2-7; TRBD2 might be the D (6 bases). The CDR3 totals 12 residues. Germline CDR1 and CDR2: MNHEY and SMNVEV (reference sequence). The ends were cut back, 6 bases at V and 6 bases at J, with 12 bases in the middle. This chain's CDR3 is CASSGTSGEQYF. DNA of the CDR3: TGTGCCAGCAGCGGGACTTCGGGCGAGCAGTACTTC.

This clonotype was observed at least ten times. V and J are TRBV7-2 and TRBJ2-7, with 8 nucleotides matching TRBD1. V lost 5 bases, J lost 2 bases, and 5 bases stayed unmatched. Germline V gives CDR1 SGHTA, CDR2 FQGNSA. The CDR3 spans 14 residues. CDR3 DNA: TGTGCCAGCAGCCGAACAGGGGGTCCCTACGAGCAGTACTTC. Translated, it gives CASSRTGGPYEQYF.

Ten or more counts support this clonotype. The J gene is TRBJ1-1, the V gene TRBV6-5; D gene ambiguous. Germline loops: CDR1 MNHEY, CDR2 SVGAGI. This CDR3 comprises 14 residues. V dropped 5 bases and J dropped 4 bases, with 14 bases sitting between them. The CDR3 is CASSLLNGGTEAFF. The CDR3 coding sequence is TGTGCCAGCAGTCTACTTAATGGTGGCACTGAAGCTTTCTTT.

This clonotype was picked up one time. Its ends do not fully match the called genes, so a read error is possible. CDR3 DNA sequence: TGTGCCAGCAGCTTGGATCCTTTGGGAGGCACTGAAGCTTTCTTC. Translation: CASSLDPLGGTEAFF. The V gene is TRBV7-9, the J gene TRBJ1-1; D is uncertain. The CDR3 contains 15 residues. Germline assignment: CDR1 SEHNR and CDR2 FQNEAQ (reference sequence). Together with reference TRBV7-9 and TRBJ1-1, the CDR3 gives the full variable domain: DTGVSQNPRHKITKRGQNVTFRCDPISEHNRLYWYRQTLGQGPEFLTYFQNEAQLEKSRLLSDRFSAERPKGSFSTLEIQRTEQGDSAMYLCASSLDPLGGTEAFFGQGTRLTVV.

This clonotype was picked up many times. This chain connects TRBV12-3 or TRBV12-4 to TRBJ2-5; D unresolved. CDR3 length equals 13 residues. V shed 4 bases and J shed 3 bases, with 9 bases lying between them. The CDR3 is CASSWSLEETQYF. Here the CDR3 DNA reads TGTGCCAGCAGTTGGAGCCTGGAAGAGACCCAGTACTTC.

V is TRBV5-1 and J is TRBJ2-2; D is unresolved. The CDR3 runs 16 residues. V dropped 4 bases and J dropped 1 base, with 14 bases sitting between them. Germline loops: CDR1 SGHRS, CDR2 YFSETQ. The DNA of the CDR3 is TGCGCCAGCAGCCCACCATTTTCGCGGAACACCGGGGAGCTGTTTTTT. As protein: CASSPPFSRNTGELFF.

The chain combines TRBV30 with TRBJ1-1, with a weak D call TRBD1 (5 bases). Germline V gene sequence: CDR1 GTSNPN, CDR2 SVGIG (reference sequence). The CDR3 sequence is 13 residues long. V was cut by 2 bases and J by 2 bases, with 9 bases left in between. CDR3 amino acids: CAWSTGPNTEAFF. DNA for the CDR3: TGTGCCTGGAGTACGGGACCAAACACTGAAGCTTTCTTT.

Many counts were recorded for this clonotype. The chain couples TRBV20-1 to TRBJ2-2, with 8 positions matching TRBD1. V trimming: 0 bases; J trimming: 7 bases; junction bases outside the gene matches: 10. The CDR3 extends over 16 amino acids. Germline-derived CDR1 and CDR2 are DFQATT and SNEGSKA (reference sequence). The CDR3 sequence: CSARDLGRGHGGELFF. In nucleotides, the CDR3 is TGCAGTGCTAGAGATCTAGGCAGGGGGCATGGCGGGGAGCTGTTTTTT.

This chain joins TRBV25-1 and TRBJ2-7; D not certain. CDR1 and CDR2 (germline): MGHDK, SYGVNS. V lost 5 bases to trimming and J lost 1 base, with 12 bases between them. The length of the CDR3 is 14 residues. The CDR3 DNA reads TGTGCCAGCAGTCCGTCACCAGGTTCCTACGAGCAGTACTTC. Its translation: CASSPSPGSYEQYF.

This clonotype was recorded at least ten times. This chain links TRBV24-1 with TRBJ1-5; maybe TRBD1 (5 bases). The CDR3 consists of 14 residues. From germline, CDR1 is KGHDR and CDR2 SFDVKD. V lost 6 bases and J 0 bases, leaving 8 bases between the germline ends. The CDR3 sequence is CATSWGSSNQPQHF. Here the CDR3 DNA reads TGTGCCACCAGTTGGGGGTCTAGCAATCAGCCCCAGCATTTT.

The CDR3 reads CASSEDKNIQYF. CDR3 bases: TGCGCCAGCAGTGAGGACAAAAACATTCAGTACTTC. The chain couples TRBV10-1 to TRBJ2-4; D gene uncertain. Germline lookup yields CDR1 WNHNN and CDR2 SYGVQD (reference sequence). V dropped 2 bases and J dropped 3 bases, with 2 bases sitting between them. The CDR3 has 12 amino acids.

The chain joins TRBV4-2 to TRBJ1-1; maybe TRBD1 (5 bases). Germline V gene sequence: CDR1 LGHNA, CDR2 YNFKEQ. The CDR3 totals 17 residues. V was pared by 0 bases and J by 5 bases, with 19 bases between. The CDR3 region is CASSQDVGPQGRTEAFF. In DNA, the CDR3 is TGTGCCAGCAGCCAAGATGTCGGTCCGCAGGGAAGGACTGAAGCTTTCTTT.

The chain links TRBV25-1 to TRBJ1-1, with D possibly being TRBD1 (5 bases). Trimming left V 2 bases short and J 10 bases short, with 17 bases between. The CDR3 is 14 residues long. Germline CDR1 MGHDK, CDR2 SYGVNS. CDR3 bases: TGTGCCAGCAGTGAAGCCTCAGGCAGGGCGGGAGCTTTCTTT. This codes for CASSEASGRAGAFF. Variable domain in full (rest from reference TRBV25-1 and TRBJ1-1): EADIYQTPRYLVIGTGKKITLECSQTMGHDKMYWYQQDPGMELHLIHYSYGVNSTEKGDLSSESTVSRIRTEHFPLTLESARPSHTSQYLCASSEASGRAGAFFGQGTRLTVV.

Concerning this clonotype itself: This may be a read error: a much more frequent sequence differs by one nucleotide. J is TRBJ2-7 and V is TRBV11-2; no reliable D call. The V gene's germline CDR1 is SGHAT and CDR2 FQNNGV. V lost 4 bases and J lost 4, with 11 bases in between. There are 13 residues in the CDR3. CDR3 sequence (DNA): TGTGCCAGCAGCTCCCGAGCAATATACGAGCAGTACTTC. Its translation: CASSSRAIYEQYF.

The genes are TRBV19 and TRBJ1-1; weak D call: TRBD1 (5 bases). Trimming removed 8 bases from V and 1 base from J, with 26 bases in between. The CDR3 spans 18 residues. The germline gives CDR1 LNHDA, CDR2 SQIVND (reference sequence). The CDR3 coding sequence is TGTGCCAGTGGGGCCTCGGAGGGAGGGACGGGTTGGAACACTGAAGCTTTCTTT. Its translation: CASGASEGGTGWNTEAFF.

This sequence joins TRBV12-3 or TRBV12-4 and TRBJ1-1, with TRBD1 matching over 8 bases. This CDR3 region has 14 residues. The V and J ends lost 7 bases and 4 bases, in that order; junction bases with no gene match: 8. CDR3 amino acids: CASKRTGLSTEAFF. In DNA form, the CDR3 reads TGTGCCAGCAAGCGGACAGGGCTGAGCACTGAAGCTTTCTTT.

The chain carries TRBV29-1 and TRBJ2-2, with unresolved D. Germline CDR1 and CDR2: SQVTM and ANQGSEA. CDR3 length: 11 residues. With 7 bases removed from V and 3 bases from J, the gap between germline ends came to 6 bases. In DNA form, the CDR3 reads TGCAGCGGGGGTTACACCGGGGAGCTGTTTTTT. Translated, it gives CSGGYTGELFF.

The chain is built from TRBV6-1 and TRBJ2-3; TRBD2 might be the D (5 bases). This CDR3 is 15 amino acids long. Germline assignment: CDR1 MNHNS and CDR2 SASEGT. V was pared by 3 bases and J by 4 bases, with 14 bases between. CDR3 sequence reads: CASSETVLDADTQYF. The CDR3 coding sequence is TGTGCCAGCAGTGAGACTGTACTAGATGCAGATACGCAGTATTTT.

This chain links TRBV29-1 with TRBJ2-7; D is possibly TRBD1 (5 bases). Trimming cost V 4 bases and J 6 bases, with 10 bases left between them. The germline V gene encodes CDR1 SQVTM and CDR2 ANQGSEA. The CDR3 length is 11 residues. The DNA for the CDR3 is TGCAGCGTTGTTTCGGACATCGAGCAGTACTTC. Protein: CSVVSDIEQYF.

This clonotype appeared many times. The CDR3 sequence is CASSEGRAGPTYEQYF. CDR3 coding DNA: TGTGCCAGCAGTGAAGGTAGGGCAGGCCCGACCTACGAGCAGTACTTC. The V and J genes are TRBV6-1 and TRBJ2-7; D ambiguous. The ends were cut back, 1 base at V and 2 bases at J, with 15 bases in the middle. This CDR3 is built from 16 residues. Germline lookup yields CDR1 MNHNS and CDR2 SASEGT.

This clonotype was observed at least ten times. The rearrangement uses TRBV28 and TRBJ2-7; D possibly corresponds to TRBD2 (5 bases). V lost 8 bases to trimming and J lost 5 bases, with 7 bases between them. The length of the CDR3 is 10 residues. Germline CDR1 MDHEN, CDR2 SYDVKM. CDR3 protein: CASSGDEQYF. The CDR3 DNA reads TGTGCCAGCTCCGGGGACGAGCAGTACTTC.